One and the same sample provided the 27 T cell receptor beta chains below, sequenced in a study of STAT5B mutations in CD4+ large granular lymphocyte leukemia. Generated by immunoSEQ multiplex PCR, the TCRdb table keeps only in-frame clones and is missing some. The sample yields approximately 35,000 clones, about 70% seen once. Sequencing was carried out using CD4+ T cells from blood buffy coats. The receptor set was obtained from a human donor in good health.

There are a few counts of this clone. This chain connects TRBV10-3 to TRBJ1-1; 9 bases agree with TRBD1. The CDR3 has 15 amino acids. V shed 2 bases, J shed 7 bases, and the junction held 8 bases outside the gene matches. CDR1 ENHRY and CDR2 SYGVKD come from the germline V gene. The CDR3 loop reads CAISERGQGFLEAFF. The CDR3 DNA sequence: TGTGCCATCAGTGAGCGGGGACAGGGCTTCCTTGAAGCTTTCTTT.

V usage is TRBV2 and J usage is TRBJ1-5; D remains unclear. CDR1 and CDR2 from the germline V gene are SNHLY and FYNNEI. This CDR3 has 12 amino acids. Trimming shortened V by 6 bases and J by 5 bases, and 8 bases separated the two germline ends. The CDR3 sequence is CASRTLDQPQHF. In DNA, the CDR3 is TGTGCCAGCAGGACACTGGATCAGCCCCAGCATTTT.

This rearrangement joins TRBV6-6 to TRBJ1-1; maybe TRBD1 (5 bases). Germline V gene data show CDR1 as MNHNY and CDR2 as SVGAGI (reference sequence). With 0 bases removed from V and 2 bases from J, the gap between germline ends came to 10 bases. This CDR3 comprises 15 residues. This chain's CDR3 is CASSYSRQRNTEAFF. The CDR3 DNA sequence: TGTGCCAGCAGTTACTCGCGACAGCGAAACACTGAAGCTTTCTTT.

The rearrangement joins TRBV6-1 to TRBJ2-7; D perhaps matches TRBD1 (5 bases). Germline CDR1 is MNHNS and CDR2 is SASEGT. The CDR3 loop spans 15 amino acids. The V and J ends lost 5 bases and 3 bases respectively, with 17 bases between them. The CDR3 nucleotides are TGTGCCAGCAGTCTTACCCCGACAGATTACTACGAGCAGTACTTC. Protein product: CASSLTPTDYYEQYF.

The genes are TRBV7-2 and TRBJ1-2; no reliable D call. Germline lookup yields CDR1 SGHTA and CDR2 FQGNSA. The CDR3 has 12 amino acids. The V gene lost 5 bases and the J gene lost 10 bases, with 14 bases spanning the gap. In DNA form, the CDR3 reads TGTGCCAGCAGCCTCTCGAGGAACGCCTACACCTTC. It yields the protein CASSLSRNAYTF.

A single count supports this clone. CDR3 DNA sequence: TGTGCCAGCAGTGGAGGGGGCCTCTTAGGGGGCTACACCTTC. As protein: CASSGGGLLGGYTF. V is TRBV2 and J is TRBJ1-2; 7 positions agree with TRBD1. With V trimmed by 4 bases and J by 8 bases, 10 bases remained unmatched. Germline CDR1 SNHLY, CDR2 FYNNEI. CDR3 length: 14 amino acids.

This chain links TRBV10-3 with TRBJ2-5, with 10 bases identical to TRBD2. The germline CDR1 and CDR2 sequences are ENHRY and SYGVKD. V was pared by 2 bases and J by 7 bases, with 7 bases of the junction left unmatched. There are 15 residues in the CDR3. The CDR3: CAISERLAGERTQYF. CDR3 DNA: TGTGCCATCAGTGAGAGGCTAGCGGGGGAGCGGACCCAGTACTTC.

The chain carries TRBV27 and TRBJ2-2, with 7 bases identical to TRBD2. Unmatched junction bases numbered 10, after V lost 10 bases and J lost 2 bases. The CDR3 has 15 residues. Germline V gene lookup returns CDR1 MNHEY and CDR2 SMNVEV (reference sequence). CDR3 loop: CATSSERGNTGELFF. The CDR3 DNA is TGTGCCACCTCCTCGGAGCGGGGTAACACCGGGGAGCTGTTTTTT.

The CDR3 DNA reads as TGTGCCAGCAGTGAACGACAGGGGAACTACGAGCAGTACTTC. Translating gives CASSERQGNYEQYF. The chain links TRBV6-1 to TRBJ2-7, with 8 bases fitting TRBD1. The germline gives CDR1 MNHNS, CDR2 SASEGT. The CDR3 consists of 14 residues. Losses at the gene ends were 2 bases for V and 3 bases for J; bases not matched to a gene: 3.

This clone has only a few counts. This chain joins TRBV6-5 and TRBJ2-5; D perhaps matches TRBD1 (8 bases). The CDR3 sequence is 14 residues long. CDR1 is MNHEY and CDR2 is SVGAGI in the germline V gene. Trimming removed 6 bases from V and 7 bases from J, with 18 bases in between. Here the CDR3 reads CASRQQGGPGTQYF. In DNA, the CDR3 is TGTGCCAGCAGGCAACAGGGGGGGCCGGGGACCCAGTACTTC.

The chain links TRBV5-4 to TRBJ1-6; no reliable D call. The CDR3 consists of 16 residues. Trimming took off 3 bases at V and 0 bases at J, with 10 bases between the two ends. The V gene's germline CDR1 is SGHNT and CDR2 YYREEE (reference sequence). Here the CDR3 DNA reads TGTGCCAGCAGCTCCAGTGGGAGCTCCTATAATTCACCCCTCCACTTT. Protein sequence: CASSSSGSSYNSPLHF.

The V call is TRBV18, the J call TRBJ1-1; TRBD1 is a possible D gene (5 bases). Per the germline V gene, CDR1 is KGHSH and CDR2 is LQKENI. V gave up 6 bases and J gave up 6 bases, with 14 bases separating them. This CDR3 contains 13 residues. In nucleotides, the CDR3 is TGTGCCAGCTCCCGTGGCAGGGTAGCTGAAGCTTTCTTT. This sequence encodes CASSRGRVAEAFF.

The chain has TRBV19 and TRBJ1-5; D call uncertain. The ends were cut back, 5 bases at V and 6 bases at J, with 14 bases in the middle. Germline loops: CDR1 LNHDA, CDR2 SQIVND (reference sequence). The CDR3 contains 14 residues. This CDR3 reads CASSPGPAGQPQHF. CDR3 in DNA: TGTGCCAGTAGTCCGGGTCCCGCAGGTCAGCCCCAGCATTTT.

The J gene is TRBJ1-4, the V gene TRBV4-2, with a possible D match to TRBD1 (6 bases). Per germline, CDR1 LGHNA and CDR2 YNFKEQ. Trimming stripped 0 bases from V and 8 bases from J, with 19 bases between. This CDR3 is built from 17 residues. The CDR3 sequence is CASSQEPLGQFGEKLFF. As DNA, the CDR3 is TGTGCCAGCAGCCAAGAACCCCTCGGACAGTTTGGAGAAAAACTGTTTTTT.

This clone was detected only once. The chain uses TRBV6-6 and TRBJ1-5, with a possible D match to TRBD1 (5 bases). V lost 7 bases, J lost 3 bases, and 19 bases lay in between. The CDR3 spans 16 residues. The V gene's germline CDR1 is MNHNY and CDR2 SVGAGI (reference sequence). CDR3 sequence: CASTPRGAGFNQPQHF. The DNA of the CDR3 is TGTGCCAGCACCCCCCGCGGGGCAGGGTTCAATCAGCCCCAGCATTTT.

The rearrangement joins TRBV10-3 to TRBJ2-2, with 7 nucleotides matching TRBD2. J gave up 4 bases and V 6 bases, and 8 bases lay outside the gene matches. Per the germline V gene, CDR1 is ENHRY and CDR2 is SYGVKD. This CDR3 contains 15 residues. The DNA for the CDR3 is TGTGCCATCAGGCCCCCAGCGGGGAGCACCGGGGAGCTGTTTTTT. Residues: CAIRPPAGSTGELFF.

The chain is built from TRBV7-3 and TRBJ2-2, with a weak D call TRBD1 (5 bases). Germline loops: CDR1 SGHTA, CDR2 FQGTGA. The CDR3 has 14 amino acids. Trimming shortened V by 3 bases and J by 6 bases, and 11 bases separated the two germline ends. CDR3 protein: CASSLDNFAGELFF. Written as DNA, the CDR3 is TGTGCCAGCAGCTTGGACAATTTTGCCGGGGAGCTGTTTTTT. The whole variable domain, filled in from reference TRBV7-3 and TRBJ2-2, reads GAGVSQTPSNKVTEKGKYVELRCDPISGHTALYWYRQSLGQGPEFLIYFQGTGAADDSGLPNDRFFAVRPEGSVSTLKIQRTERGDSAVYLCASSLDNFAGELFFGEGSRLTVL.

In DNA, the CDR3 is TGTGCCAGCAGCTTAGACACAGGGGGCTGGAACTATGGCTACACCTTC. It translates to CASSLDTGGWNYGYTF. This sequence joins TRBV5-6 and TRBJ1-2; 9 bases are shared with TRBD1. Unmatched junction bases numbered 7, after V lost 2 bases and J lost 2 bases. The CDR3 contains 16 residues. Germline CDR1 SGHDT, CDR2 YYEEEE.

The chain has TRBV28 and TRBJ1-1; no firm D call. The CDR3 loop spans 12 amino acids. Trimming left V 2 bases short and J 5 bases short, with 6 bases between. Germline V lookup: CDR1 MDHEN, CDR2 SYDVKM. Written as DNA, the CDR3 is TGTGCCAGCAGTTTAGTGAGAACTGAAGCTTTCTTT. Protein product: CASSLVRTEAFF.

V gene TRBV5-6 combines with J gene TRBJ2-3; maybe TRBD1 (5 bases). V was clipped by 3 bases and J by 2 bases, with 13 bases between them. The CDR3 is made up of 15 amino acids. The germline gives CDR1 SGHDT, CDR2 YYEEEE. This chain's CDR3 is CASSSPWGVTDTQYF. The CDR3 DNA sequence: TGTGCCAGCAGCTCCCCTTGGGGCGTCACAGATACGCAGTATTTT.

In its sample, this clone was seen once. This chain connects TRBV10-1 to TRBJ2-2; D remains unclear. This CDR3 spans 14 amino acids. CDR1 is WNHNN and CDR2 is SYGVQD in the germline V gene (reference sequence). The V end lost 3 bases, the J end lost 2 bases, and 7 bases lay between the germline ends. The chain's CDR3 is CASSDKFNTGELFF. DNA for the CDR3: TGCGCCAGCAGTGACAAATTCAACACCGGGGAGCTGTTTTTT.

This chain uses TRBV6-6 with TRBJ1-3, with 11 bases aligning to TRBD1. The CDR3 consists of 15 residues. V lost 6 bases to trimming and J lost 2 bases; unmatched junction nucleotides: 3. Germline CDR1 MNHNY, CDR2 SVGAGI (reference sequence). The CDR3 nucleotides are TGTGCCAGCAGACCGGGACAGGGGGCTGGAAACACCATATATTTT. This gives the protein CASRPGQGAGNTIYF.

This chain's CDR3 is CASSLVGKKNYGYTF. The DNA of the CDR3 is TGTGCCAGCAGCTTAGTGGGGAAGAAGAACTATGGCTACACCTTC. V usage is TRBV7-9 and J usage is TRBJ1-2; the D is unclear. CDR1 and CDR2 (germline): SEHNR, FQNEAQ (reference sequence). V was pared by 1 base and J by 2 bases, with 11 bases between. CDR3 length equals 15 residues.

The genes are TRBV6-5 and TRBJ2-2; TRBD1 might be the D (6 bases). Per the germline V gene, CDR1 is MNHEY and CDR2 is SVGAGI. V was pared by 6 bases and J by 4 bases, with 15 bases between. This CDR3 is built from 15 residues. CDR3 residues: CASSQQGPRTGELFF. The CDR3 coding sequence is TGTGCCAGCAGCCAACAGGGTCCTCGCACCGGGGAGCTGTTTTTT.

This chain connects TRBV5-5 to TRBJ2-3; 7 nucleotides align to TRBD2. The CDR3 spans 13 residues. Trimming removed 3 bases from V and 4 bases from J; junction bases left unmatched: 2. Germline V lookup: CDR1 SGHKS, CDR2 YYEKEE (reference sequence). CDR3 sequence reads: CASSYREADTQYF. For the CDR3, the DNA is TGTGCCAGCAGCTACCGGGAGGCAGATACGCAGTATTTT.

The chain has TRBV7-8 and TRBJ2-3; D unresolved. Germline lookup yields CDR1 SGHVS and CDR2 FQNEAQ. CDR3 length equals 16 residues. V dropped 2 bases and J dropped 2 bases, with 14 bases sitting between them. CDR3 residues: CASSLRDWTSTDTQYF. For the CDR3, the DNA is TGTGCCAGCAGCTTAAGAGACTGGACCTCCACAGATACGCAGTATTTT.

The rearrangement uses TRBV6-1 and TRBJ1-5, with D possibly being TRBD1 (5 bases). Germline CDR1 reads MNHNS; CDR2 reads SASEGT. Trimming left V 4 bases short and J 3 bases short, with 13 bases between. There are 15 residues in the CDR3. The chain's CDR3 is CASSVEGRTNQPQHF. DNA for the CDR3: TGTGCCAGCAGTGTGGAGGGGCGGACCAATCAGCCCCAGCATTTT.